One sample yielded the 6 T cell receptor beta chains listed below, sequenced in a study of molecular identifiers for immune sequencing clone quantification (dated by TCRdb to the late 2010s). The method was PCR. The sample was run on an Illumina HiSeq 4000. Starting from the raw public reads, TCRdb applied fastp trimming at Q25, assembled clones with MiXCR and retained in-frame beta chains. Every entry covers one CDR3 protein and lists the most common genes and DNA from its rows. Here the sample has over 600,000 distinct CDR3 sequences; roughly 21% occur a single time. The top ten hold roughly 0.85% of the sample. What was sequenced was naive CD8+ T cells from blood, with Jurkat cell RNA spiked in. The cell subset or site label corresponds to: FACS-sorted CD8+CD4-CCR7+CD45RA+ naive T cells. These receptors originate from a human donor in good health. Some libraries in this study had Jurkat cell RNA spiked in.

This clonotype was recorded many times. The chain is built from TRBV27 and TRBJ2-7; no definite D call. The CDR3 runs to 13 residues. Germline CDR1 is MNHEY and CDR2 is SMNVEV (reference sequence). V lost 5 bases, J lost 3 bases, and 11 bases lay in between. CDR3: CASSPNFLYEQYF. DNA of the CDR3: TGTGCCAGCAGTCCGAACTTCCTCTACGAGCAGTACTTC.

V is TRBV24-1 and J is TRBJ2-3; tentative D call: TRBD1 (6 bases). The germline V gene has CDR1 KGHDR and CDR2 SFDVKD. The CDR3 contains 14 residues. The ends were cut back, 7 bases at V and 4 bases at J, with 14 bases in the middle. CDR3 coding DNA: TGTGCCACCAGCCTACGGGCAGGGGCAGATACGCAGTATTTT. Amino acids: CATSLRAGADTQYF.

This clonotype was observed at least ten times. The V gene is TRBV4-3, the J gene TRBJ1-1; no clear D. From germline, CDR1 is LGHNA and CDR2 YSLEER. V was cut by 1 base and J by 5 bases, with 14 bases left in between. The CDR3 consists of 15 residues. DNA for the CDR3: TGCGCCAGCAGCCAAGTGCCGGGAGTGTTGACTGAAGCTTTCTTT. It yields the protein CASSQVPGVLTEAFF.

This clonotype was found a few times. The J gene is TRBJ2-3, the V gene TRBV9; D tentatively fits TRBD1 or TRBD2 (5 bases each). Germline assignment: CDR1 SGDLS and CDR2 YYNGEE. V gave up 0 bases and J gave up 1 base, with 18 bases separating them. This CDR3 is 18 amino acids long. The CDR3 DNA sequence: TGTGCCAGCAGCGTAGAAGGGGAGAGCTCTGCACGCACAGATACGCAGTATTTT. Translating it yields CASSVEGESSARTDTQYF.

This clonotype was found many times. The V gene is TRBV20-1, the J gene TRBJ2-3, with a weak D call TRBD2 (6 bases). V lost 0 bases and J lost 0, with 13 bases in between. Germline CDR1 DFQATT, CDR2 SNEGSKA (reference sequence). This CDR3 is built from 16 residues. The CDR3 bases are TGCAGTGCTAGAGACAGTGAGGCGGGAAGCACAGATACGCAGTATTTT. It encodes CSARDSEAGSTDTQYF.

This clonotype was observed at least ten times. The rearrangement links TRBV20-1 to TRBJ2-3; the D is unclear. Trimming cost V 7 bases and J 2 bases, with 10 bases left between them. The CDR3 runs 12 residues. Germline CDR1 and CDR2: DFQATT and SNEGSKA (reference sequence). This chain's CDR3 is CSGSKDTDTQYF. The CDR3 coding sequence is TGCAGTGGGTCCAAAGACACAGATACGCAGTATTTT.